The following is a TCR beta chain sequence with its context. Its antigen is as yet unknown. The protocol was immunoSEQ multiplex PCR, while the TCRdb copy is restricted to in-frame clones and leaves out a portion. The table lists about 18,000 clones, 75% to 90% of them singletons. These data come from a study of T cells after posttransplantation cyclophosphamide. The germline gives CDR1 SGHDT, CDR2 YYEEEE. The CDR3 is 15 amino acids. V trimming: 2 bases; J trimming: 6 bases; junction bases outside the gene matches: 9. On the day of bone marrow donation, the related graft donor provided peripheral blood. The study's findings and limits: Later post-transplant blood repertoires were often dominated by donor CD8+ memory clones. Tissue-infiltrating T cells from skin or gut overlapped little with blood T cells.

The chain joins TRBV5-6 to TRBJ1-1; TRBD1 matches at 8 bases. The clonotype comes from a man aged 25 to 45 in good health and a related stem cell transplant donor. Sequencing used memory CD4+ T cells sorted from blood. The CDR3 DNA reads as TGTGCCAGCAGCTTACGGACAGGGACCGGTCCTGAAGCTTTCTTT. Amino acid sequence: CASSLRTGTGPEAFF.